This T cell receptor beta chain is from a study of T cell clonality in common variable immunodeficiency. Regarding the study as a whole: Common variable immunodeficiency TCR beta sequences reportedly had fewer deletions and N-nucleotide insertions. Compared with healthy controls, CVID subjects showed increased TCRbeta clonality, mostly in about a third.

This clone was seen only a few times. The antigen is unknown. Clones were sequenced by immunoSEQ multiplex PCR, and TCRdb holds only the in-frame ones, with some missing. Recorded here are approximately 30,000 clones, with no singletons, and the ten leading clones hold less than 4%. Material: peripheral blood mononuclear cells. The sequence derives from a human donor with common variable immunodeficiency.

The CDR3 protein is CASSLTGANYNEQFF. Partial CDR3 DNA: TGTGCCAGCAGCCTAACAGGGGCAAACTACAATGAG. J is TRBJ2-1 and V is TRBV7-9; 7 nucleotides match TRBD1. The read ends 3 residues shy of where the CDR3 ends; the end is completed using the germline J gene. The germline V gene encodes CDR1 SEHNR and CDR2 FQNEAQ (reference sequence). Trimming took 5 bases from V and 3 from J; bases not matched to a gene: 7. This CDR3 spans 15 amino acids.